This T cell receptor (beta chain) is drawn from a study of blood T cells in healthy people across ages. Study-wide context: Template switching picked up about one barcoded beta molecule for each two T cells.

A second roughly 6 to 11 cycle PCR used barcoded and J-beta primers. TCRdb independently ran MiXCR on the 5' RACE reads; one entry per CDR3 protein. This table has about 1.1 million distinct CDR3 sequences, roughly two fifths appearing once. This clonotype has a count of ten or more. The CDR3 sequence is 12 residues long. Germline loops: CDR1 ENHRY, CDR2 SYGVKD. V was trimmed by 0 bases and J by 6 bases, leaving 3 bases between them. The chain employs TRBV10-3 and TRBJ2-1; D gene ambiguous. This clonotype originated in a man between 18 and 35 years old in good health. Sequencing was done on a sample of blood. The chain's CDR3 is CAISESGNEQFF. Here the CDR3 DNA reads TGTGCCATCAGTGAGTCGGGCAATGAGCAGTTCTTC.